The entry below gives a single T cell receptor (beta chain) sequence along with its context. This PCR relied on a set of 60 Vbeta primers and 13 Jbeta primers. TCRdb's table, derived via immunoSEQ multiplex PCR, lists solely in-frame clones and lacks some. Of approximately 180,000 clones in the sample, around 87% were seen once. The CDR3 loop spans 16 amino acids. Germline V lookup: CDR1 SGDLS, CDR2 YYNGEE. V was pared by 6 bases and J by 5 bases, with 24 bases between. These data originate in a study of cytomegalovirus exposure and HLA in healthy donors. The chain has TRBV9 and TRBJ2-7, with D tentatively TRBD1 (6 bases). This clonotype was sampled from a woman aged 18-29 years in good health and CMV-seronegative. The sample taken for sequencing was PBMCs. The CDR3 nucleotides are TGTGCCAGCACCACCCTTTGGGGGCCAGGGAAGGACGAGCAGTACTTC. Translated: CASTTLWGPGKDEQYF.